This T cell receptor (beta chain) emerged from a study of T cell changes during pregnancy in multiple sclerosis. The CDR3 extends over 12 amino acids. The V and J ends lost 5 bases and 11 bases respectively, with 15 bases between them. Germline V gives CDR1 MDHEN, CDR2 SYDVKM. The data were produced by immunoSEQ multiplex PCR, yet TCRdb's version contains in-frame clones alone and is incomplete. The repertoire holds about 43,000 clones, with approximately 90% as singletons. The chain is built from TRBV28 and TRBJ1-1; tentatively, D is TRBD1 (6 bases). The material sequenced was PBMCs (not recorded whether the cells were cultured). This receptor was taken from a female donor with multiple sclerosis, enrolled in a pregnancy study. The CDR3 spells CASSRGWEKAFF. The CDR3 DNA reads TGTGCCAGCAGTAGGGGGTGGGAAAAGGCTTTCTTT.